These 2 T cell receptor beta chains share one sample of origin, sequenced in a study of shared clonotypes between healthy human individuals. Here immunoSEQ multiplex PCR was the method, and the copy in TCRdb shows in-frame clones only, minus some. Here the sample spans some 690,000 clones, roughly 91% being singletons. Material for sequencing was memory CD8+ T cells from PBMCs. As for subset: CD45RO+ cells pooled with CCR7-negative TemRA cells. Source of these receptors: a man in his late teens or twenties in good health. Some clones in this sample may be carry-over from other donors' samples.

The table lists this clone with many counts. The chain combines TRBV6-1 with TRBJ2-1; TRBD1 agrees at 10 bases. V dropped 1 base and J dropped 3; count of bases not matched to a gene: 0. The CDR3 is 15 residues long. Per the germline V gene, CDR1 is MNHNS and CDR2 is SASEGT. The CDR3 region is CASSEGTGGYNEQFF. The CDR3 DNA reads TGTGCCAGCAGTGAAGGGACAGGGGGCTACAATGAGCAGTTCTTC.

V and J are TRBV5-4 and TRBJ1-1; D is uncertain. There are 13 residues in the CDR3. The V end lost 0 bases, the J end lost 1 base, and 4 bases lay between the germline ends. Germline V gene lookup returns CDR1 SGHNT and CDR2 YYREEE (reference sequence). CDR3 amino acids: CASSLEGNTEAFF. CDR3 DNA: TGTGCCAGCAGCTTGGAGGGGAACACTGAAGCTTTCTTT.